The 29 T cell receptor beta chains listed next were all sequenced from one sample in a study of T-cell memory formation after mild COVID-19. Via MiXCR, TCRdb re-called the 5' RACE reads, giving one row per CDR3 protein. The profile covers roughly 110,000 distinct CDR3 sequences, with approximately 13% appearing a single time and around 27% taken by the ten largest. Sequences were obtained from PBMCs or a T cell subset sorted from them (not recorded which). The receptor source for this set is an adult woman who had mild COVID-19 (a few samples of this study predate the infection). Cell type and time point are not known.

This chain links TRBV5-1 with TRBJ2-7; D unresolved. Germline-derived CDR1 and CDR2 are SGHRS and YFSETQ. The V gene lost 3 bases and the J gene lost 0 bases, with 10 bases spanning the gap. The CDR3 is 14 residues long. Here the CDR3 DNA reads TGCGCCAGCAGCTCGGACCTCATCTCCTACGAGCAGTACTTC. This sequence encodes CASSSDLISYEQYF.

This clonotype came up many times. V and J are TRBV10-3 and TRBJ2-4; TRBD1 aligns across 7 bases. Germline V CDR1 and CDR2: ENHRY, SYGVKD. V trimming: 2 bases; J trimming: 3 bases; junction bases outside the gene matches: 4. The CDR3 covers 15 residues. In DNA form, the CDR3 reads TGTGCCATCAGTGAGACAGGGGAAGACAAAAACATTCAGTACTTC. The encoded protein is CAISETGEDKNIQYF.

The chain links TRBV12-3 or TRBV12-4 to TRBJ2-3, with 10 positions matching TRBD1. CDR3 size: 15 residues. The V and J ends lost 6 bases and 4 bases, in that order; junction bases with no gene match: 7. In DNA, the CDR3 is TGTGCCAGCAGCCTTAGGACAGGGGGTTCAGATACGCAGTATTTT. This sequence encodes CASSLRTGGSDTQYF.

As for this clonotype: Compared with germline, one end of the junction differs, possibly owing to a read error. The chain uses TRBV4-1 and TRBJ2-1; TRBD2 matches 12 bases. The CDR3 runs to 15 residues. CDR1 MGHRA and CDR2 YSYEKL come from the germline V gene. CDR3 loop: CASSRPGQLAGGGLF. CDR3 bases: TGCGCCAGCAGCCGCCCGGGACAGCTAGCGGGGGGGGGGCTCTTC.

This clonotype was found a few times. The gene calls are TRBV3-1 and TRBJ1-1, with 8 nucleotides matching TRBD1. Germline CDR1 is LGHDT and CDR2 is YNNKEL (reference sequence). V was pared by 5 bases and J by 1 base, with 3 bases of the junction left unmatched. The CDR3 is made up of 14 amino acids. The CDR3 DNA reads TGTGCCAGCAGCACTGGACAGGGGAACACTGAAGCTTTCTTT. Protein sequence: CASSTGQGNTEAFF.

This clonotype was seen a handful of times. J is TRBJ2-7 and V is TRBV7-9; the D gene is possibly TRBD1 (6 bases). V was trimmed by 5 bases and J by 5 bases, leaving 19 bases between them. The CDR3 sequence is 15 residues long. Germline CDR1 SEHNR, CDR2 FQNEAQ (reference sequence). The CDR3 coding sequence is TGTGCCAGCAGCATAGGGACAATGAAGGGCCACGAGCAGTACTTC. Translated, it gives CASSIGTMKGHEQYF.

This clonotype was counted many times. The rearrangement uses TRBV5-6 and TRBJ2-3, with D tentatively TRBD1 (6 bases). The length of the CDR3 is 18 residues. Trimming shortened V by 4 bases and J by 0 bases, and 21 bases separated the two germline ends. Germline V gene data show CDR1 as SGHDT and CDR2 as YYEEEE. CDR3 sequence: CASSTDRLILPSTDTQYF. The DNA of the CDR3 is TGTGCCAGCAGCACGGACAGACTAATACTTCCAAGCACAGATACGCAGTATTTT.

This clonotype was observed a few times. This chain uses TRBV7-6 with TRBJ2-2; 8 bases agree with TRBD1. The length of the CDR3 is 14 residues. In germline, CDR1 is SGHVS, CDR2 FNYEAQ. With V trimmed by 8 bases and J by 6 bases, 8 bases remained unmatched. The CDR3 nucleotides are TGTGCCAGCTGGGGACAGGCCGGTCCCGGGGAGCTGTTTTTT. The encoded protein is CASWGQAGPGELFF. The whole variable domain, remainder taken from reference TRBV7-6 and TRBJ2-2, is GAGVSQSPRYKVTKRGQDVALRCDPISGHVSLYWYRQALGQGPEFLTYFNYEAQQDKSGLPNDRFSAERPEGSISTLTIQRTEQRDSAMYRCASWGQAGPGELFFGEGSRLTVL.

This clonotype was seen at least ten times. The V call is TRBV7-2, the J call TRBJ2-1; D is unresolved. Trimming left V 5 bases short and J 10 bases short, with 21 bases between. CDR1 SGHTA and CDR2 FQGNSA come from the germline V gene. The CDR3 length is 15 residues. CDR3 DNA sequence: TGTGCCAGCAGCGTAACCTCTCGGGCAGGCGAGGAGCAGTTCTTC. Translation gives CASSVTSRAGEEQFF. Looking up the rest from reference TRBV7-2 and TRBJ2-1 gives the full variable domain: GAGVSQSPSNKVTEKGKDVELRCDPISGHTALYWYRQSLGQGLEFLIYFQGNSAPDKSGLPSDRFSAERTGGSVSTLTIQRTQQEDSAVYLCASSVTSRAGEEQFFGPGTRLTVL.

This clonotype was detected only a few times. The chain uses TRBV11-2 and TRBJ2-2; a possible D gene is TRBD1 (6 bases). The germline CDR1 and CDR2 sequences are SGHAT and FQNNGV. This CDR3 contains 15 residues. The V gene lost 1 base and the J gene lost 6 bases, with 12 bases spanning the gap. The CDR3 bases are TGTGCCAGCAGCTTAGGGTCGGCAGGGGCCGGGGAGCTGTTTTTT. It yields the protein CASSLGSAGAGELFF.

V usage is TRBV23-1 and J usage is TRBJ1-5; D ambiguous. TRBV23-1 counts as an open reading frame of uncertain function. The CDR3 is made up of 15 amino acids. V shed 0 bases and J shed 4 bases, with 10 bases lying between them. CDR3: CASSQSRGRNQPQHF. As DNA, the CDR3 is TGCGCCAGCAGTCAATCCCGCGGCAGGAATCAGCCCCAGCATTTT.

This chain joins TRBV5-1 and TRBJ1-2; TRBD1 might be the D (5 bases). The CDR3 runs to 15 residues. Trimming removed 3 bases at V and 6 bases at J, with 18 bases between. Germline assignment: CDR1 SGHRS and CDR2 YFSETQ. CDR3 in amino acids: CASSSPVGDLDGYTF. CDR3 sequence (DNA): TGCGCCAGCAGCTCCCCTGTGGGGGATTTGGATGGCTACACCTTC.

This chain uses TRBV7-9 with TRBJ2-5; the match to TRBD2 covers 12 bases. V lost 4 bases, J lost 5 bases, and 5 bases stayed unmatched. The CDR3 totals 15 residues. The germline V gene has CDR1 SEHNR and CDR2 FQNEAQ (reference sequence). CDR3 loop: CASSSLAGGPETQYF. DNA for the CDR3: TGTGCCAGCAGCTCCCTAGCGGGAGGGCCGGAGACCCAGTACTTC.

The rearrangement uses TRBV20-1 and TRBJ1-1; TRBD1 agrees at 7 bases. This CDR3 is built from 17 residues. CDR1 DFQATT and CDR2 SNEGSKA come from the germline V gene (reference sequence). J was trimmed by 3 bases and V by 3 bases; bases with no gene match: 16. Here the CDR3 DNA reads TGCAGTGCTAGTTTGGTCGTTAGGGGACAGCGGGACACTGAAGCTTTCTTT. Protein: CSASLVVRGQRDTEAFF.

The chain combines TRBV19 with TRBJ2-1; 7 bases fit TRBD1. The V segment lost 10 bases and the J segment 3 bases; nucleotides outside the gene matches: 9. The CDR3 covers 14 residues. Germline CDR1 is LNHDA and CDR2 is SQIVND (reference sequence). CDR3 coding DNA: TGTGCCACTAACGAAGGGACAGTCTACAATGAGCAGTTCTTC. Translation: CATNEGTVYNEQFF.

This clonotype was observed at least ten times. The chain is built from TRBV27 and TRBJ1-1; a possible D gene is TRBD1 (5 bases). Trimming left V 6 bases short and J 1 base short, with 6 bases between. This CDR3 region has 12 residues. Per the germline V gene, CDR1 is MNHEY and CDR2 is SMNVEV (reference sequence). This CDR3 is CASRQGNTEAFF. In nucleotides, the CDR3 is TGTGCCAGCAGGCAGGGGAACACTGAAGCTTTCTTT.

Of note for this clonotype: One junction end does not reproduce the germline sequence, and a read error may be involved. The chain combines TRBV20-1 with TRBJ1-2; no clear D. CDR1 is DFQATT and CDR2 is SNEGSKA in the germline V gene (reference sequence). This CDR3 has 13 amino acids. This chain's CDR3 is CSARDGYSYGYTF. The CDR3 DNA is TGCAGTGCCAGAGACGGATACAGCTATGGCTACACCTTC.

In this sample, this clonotype turned up many times. The gene calls are TRBV7-6 and TRBJ2-1; unclear D gene. The V end lost 5 bases, the J end lost 0 bases, and 17 bases lay between the germline ends. The CDR3 totals 17 residues. CDR1 and CDR2 (germline): SGHVS, FNYEAQ. DNA for the CDR3: TGTGCCAGCAGCCCCGAACGATTCGGAAGCTCCTACAATGAGCAGTTCTTC. This encodes CASSPERFGSSYNEQFF.

This clonotype has just a few counts. The chain uses TRBV5-6 and TRBJ1-6; D is perhaps TRBD1 (5 bases). V was clipped by 0 bases and J by 8 bases, with 12 bases between them. This CDR3 is built from 15 residues. CDR1 and CDR2 from the germline V gene are SGHDT and YYEEEE. CDR3 bases: TGTGCCAGCAGCTTGGCCGGCAGGGTTGATTCACCCCTCCACTTT. It encodes CASSLAGRVDSPLHF. Looking up the rest from reference TRBV5-6 and TRBJ1-6 gives the full variable domain: DAGVTQSPTHLIKTRGQQVTLRCSPKSGHDTVSWYQQALGQGPQFIFQYYEEEERQRGNFPDRFSGHQFPNYSSELNVNALLLGDSALYLCASSLAGRVDSPLHFGNGTRLTVT.

This clonotype was counted a few times. This chain uses TRBV30 with TRBJ2-7, with 12 positions matching TRBD2. Germline V CDR1 and CDR2: GTSNPN, SVGIG (reference sequence). The CDR3 is 18 residues long. The V and J ends lost 2 bases and 5 bases, in that order; junction bases with no gene match: 16. The CDR3 bases are TGTGCCTGGAGTCGCCCCTTCCTAGCGGGAGGGCCCAGGGACGAGCAGTACTTC. Amino acids: CAWSRPFLAGGPRDEQYF.

V usage is TRBV12-3 or TRBV12-4 and J usage is TRBJ2-1; D unclear. This CDR3 comprises 13 residues. The V end lost 6 bases, the J end lost 10 bases, and 16 bases lay between the germline ends. The CDR3 sequence: CASSPPGEGEQFF. CDR3 in DNA: TGTGCCAGCAGCCCGCCCGGAGAAGGAGAGCAGTTCTTC.

This clonotype was seen only a few times. This chain connects TRBV6-1 to TRBJ2-2; D uncertain. This CDR3 is 15 amino acids long. V dropped 2 bases and J dropped 6 bases, with 13 bases sitting between them. Germline CDR1 reads MNHNS; CDR2 reads SASEGT. The CDR3 DNA sequence: TGTGCCAGCAGTGAAACCTCTGGGGAATCCGGGGAGCTGTTTTTT. It is translated as CASSETSGESGELFF.

This clonotype came up many times. This sequence joins TRBV9 and TRBJ2-7, with TRBD1 identical over 9 bases. The CDR3 sequence is 14 residues long. With V trimmed by 4 bases and J by 2 bases, 4 bases remained unmatched. Germline V gene data show CDR1 as SGDLS and CDR2 as YYNGEE. DNA for the CDR3: TGTGCCAGCAGCCCCCGGGACAGGGCCTACGAGCAGTACTTC. Translated, it gives CASSPRDRAYEQYF. The variable domain in full, completed from reference TRBV9 and TRBJ2-7, reads DSGVTQTPKHLITATGQRVTLRCSPRSGDLSVYWYQQSLDQGLQFLIQYYNGEERAKGNILERFSAQQFPDLHSELNLSSLELGDSALYFCASSPRDRAYEQYFGPGTRLTVT.

There are a few counts of this clonotype. The CDR3 protein is CSARGNNEQFF. Here the CDR3 DNA reads TGCAGTGCTAGGGGGAACAATGAGCAGTTCTTC. The chain is built from TRBV20-1 and TRBJ2-1; D is unresolved. V was cut by 3 bases and J by 5 bases, with 5 bases left in between. The CDR3 is 11 amino acids. Germline CDR1 DFQATT, CDR2 SNEGSKA (reference sequence).

This clonotype was seen repeatedly, ten times or more. This rearrangement joins TRBV4-2 to TRBJ2-5; no clear D. This CDR3 has 14 amino acids. V was pared by 0 bases and J by 5 bases, with 10 bases between. Per germline, CDR1 LGHNA and CDR2 YNFKEQ. The CDR3 loop is CASSQEVGMETQYF. The CDR3, as DNA: TGTGCCAGCAGCCAAGAGGTGGGAATGGAGACCCAGTACTTC.

The chain joins TRBV7-6 to TRBJ2-7; 8 bases line up with TRBD1. CDR1 and CDR2 from the germline V gene are SGHVS and FNYEAQ. The CDR3 has 11 amino acids. V shed 6 bases and J 11 bases; nucleotides not matched to a gene: 6. CDR3 nucleotides: TGTGCCAGCAGTTCGACAGGGGTGAAGTACTTC. Its translation: CASSSTGVKYF. The whole variable domain, remainder taken from reference TRBV7-6 and TRBJ2-7, is GAGVSQSPRYKVTKRGQDVALRCDPISGHVSLYWYRQALGQGPEFLTYFNYEAQQDKSGLPNDRFSAERPEGSISTLTIQRTEQRDSAMYRCASSSTGVKYFGPGTRLTVT.

The rearrangement joins TRBV10-3 to TRBJ2-1, with TRBD2 identical over 14 bases. CDR1 ENHRY and CDR2 SYGVKD come from the germline V gene. V lost 3 bases and J lost 4; bases outside the gene matches: 8. CDR3 length: 18 amino acids. The CDR3 is CAISDPGLAGGPYNEQFF. CDR3 sequence (DNA): TGTGCCATCAGTGATCCTGGACTAGCGGGGGGACCTTACAATGAGCAGTTCTTC.

The rearrangement joins TRBV29-1 to TRBJ2-7, with D hard to call. Per the germline V gene, CDR1 is SQVTM and CDR2 is ANQGSEA. The CDR3 spans 10 residues. V lost 6 bases and J 7 bases, leaving 10 bases between the germline ends. In nucleotides, the CDR3 is TGCAGCGTGGTTGGGGTTGAGCAGTACTTC. The encoded protein is CSVVGVEQYF.

The chain carries TRBV14 and TRBJ2-2, with D perhaps matching TRBD1 (5 bases). The CDR3 sequence is 17 residues long. V lost 0 bases to trimming and J lost 4 bases, with 15 bases between them. Germline assignment: CDR1 SGHDN and CDR2 FVKESK. The CDR3 DNA is TGTGCCAGCAGCCAAGAGAGCGAGACAGCGATCACCGGGGAGCTGTTTTTT. Translated, it gives CASSQESETAITGELFF.